The clone carrying this T cell receptor beta chain was recorded many times. Its antigen is undetermined. V dropped 1 base and J dropped 1; count of bases not matched to a gene: 3. The germline V gene encodes CDR1 SGHTA and CDR2 FQGNSA. The CDR3 runs 15 residues. Two rounds of multiplex PCR amplified TCR beta CDR3 from genomic DNA. Initially, in first-round PCR, primers specific to each TRBV and TRBJ gene were used. TCRdb reprocessed the multiplex PCR reads via MiXCR and lists one record per CDR3 protein. The repertoire has 26,000 or so distinct CDR3 sequences, 25% to 35% of them found once; the top ten carry around 32%. These data come from a study of prognosis after radiotherapy for stage I lung cancer. Notes on the study in general: Among patients who developed distant metastases, Shannon entropy after stereotactic body radiation therapy was lower.

Here the sequenced sample was PBMCs, taken before or after stereotactic body radiation therapy (not recorded which). V and J are TRBV7-2 and TRBJ1-1; 7 bases line up with TRBD1. This TCR was sampled from a donor over 45 with non-small cell lung cancer. The CDR3 reads CASSLGGTANTEAFF. In DNA form, the CDR3 reads TGTGCCAGCAGCTTAGGCGGGACAGCGAACACTGAAGCTTTCTTT. The variable domain in full, completed from reference TRBV7-2 and TRBJ1-1, reads GAGVSQSPSNKVTEKGKDVELRCDPISGHTALYWYRQSLGQGLEFLIYFQGNSAPDKSGLPSDRFSAERTGGSVSTLTIQRTQQEDSAVYLCASSLGGTANTEAFFGQGTRLTVV.